Listed below are T cell receptor beta chains from one sample, sequenced in a study of T-cell reconstitution after alpha-beta-depleted transplantation in children. One entry per CDR3 protein, called by TCRdb with MiXCR from the PCR reads. The table lists 350,000 to 450,000 distinct CDR3 sequences, around 21% of them singletons. The sample in question was PBMCs from the stem cell graft donor, obtained from the stem cell graft. These receptors were collected from a human donor who donated a stem cell graft to a child with acute myeloid leukemia. CDR3s include the opening cysteine and the closing phenylalanine or tryptophan. D genes are given only for firm matches. The listing skips clone size in some rows; elsewhere it reads once, few, many or a size class.

V gene	CDR3 length	clone size	D gene	J gene	CDR3 DNA	CDR3 protein
TRBV29-1	15	.	TRBD2	TRBJ2-1	TGCAGCGTTGTCGGGCCGGGAGGGCCCCTCAATGAGCAGTTCTTC	CSVVGPGGPLNEQFF
TRBV5-1	14	.	.	TRBJ1-2	TGCGCCAGCAGCTGGCCCGGGGTGGACTATGGCTACACCTTC	CASSWPGVDYGYTF
TRBV7-9	12	.	.	TRBJ2-7	TGTGCCTGCCGAGACAGAACCTACGAGCAGTACTTC	CACRDRTYEQYF
TRBV20-1	11	.	.	TRBJ2-1	TGCAGTGCTAGAGGCGATAATGAGCAGTTCTTC	CSARGDNEQFF
TRBV6-5	15	few	TRBD1	TRBJ1-1	TGTGCCAGCAGTTACTCGACAGGGGAGAACACTGAAGCTTTCTTT	CASSYSTGENTEAFF
TRBV15	17	.	.	TRBJ2-4	TGTGCCACCAGCAGAGATCCTAAGACAGTGGGTGCGGACATTCAGTACTTC	CATSRDPKTVGADIQYF
TRBV7-3	19	.	TRBD1	TRBJ2-6	TGTGCCAGCAGCTTAACGGACAGGGCAGGGCCCTCTGGGGCCAACGTCCTGACTTTC	CASSLTDRAGPSGANVLTF
TRBV6-5	15	few	.	TRBJ1-1	TGTGCCAGCAGTTACTCGGGGGGGCAGGGCACTGAAGCTTTCTTT	CASSYSGGQGTEAFF
TRBV5-6	15	few	.	TRBJ1-5	TGTGCCAGCAGCTTGGCAGGTCTTAGCAATCAGCCCCAGCATTTT	CASSLAGLSNQPQHF
TRBV20-1	15	few	.	TRBJ2-7	TGCAGTGCTAGAGCACAAGGGGACCACTCCTACGAGCAGTACTTC	CSARAQGDHSYEQYF
TRBV29-1	11	many	.	TRBJ2-1	TGCAGCGTTTATCTTCTCGGTGAGCAGTTCTTC	CSVYLLGEQFF
TRBV5-5	12	.	.	TRBJ2-7	TGTGCCAGCAGCTTTGCGGACGACGAGCAGTACTTC	CASSFADDEQYF
TRBV15	14	many	.	TRBJ2-7	TGTGCCACCAGCAGAGATCGACAGGCCTACGAGCAGTACTTC	CATSRDRQAYEQYF
TRBV21-1	17	many	.	TRBJ1-3	TGTGCCAGCAGCAAAGCGGGGGAGGCCTTCTCTGGAAACACCATATATTTT	CASSKAGEAFSGNTIYF
TRBV5-5	17	.	.	TRBJ2-1	TGTGCCAGCAGCAAGGAGGCAGGACTCAGCTCCTACAATGAGCAGTTCTTC	CASSKEAGLSSYNEQFF
TRBV5-1	14	few	.	TRBJ2-5	TGCGCCAGCAGCTTGAATAGCGTTGGGGAGACCCAGTACTTC	CASSLNSVGETQYF
TRBV7-2	13	.	.	TRBJ2-5	TGTGCCAGCAGCTCAGGAGTCGTGGAGACCCAGTACTTC	CASSSGVVETQYF
TRBV7-9	16	.	.	TRBJ2-6	TGTGCCAGCAGCGGACAGTATCCCTCTGGGGCCAACGTCCTGACTTTC	CASSGQYPSGANVLTF
TRBV4-2	18	.	TRBD2	TRBJ2-1	TGTGCCATCAGCCCCCAGGTCTTGGGACTAGCTTCAACCGATGAGCAGTTCTTC	CAISPQVLGLASTDEQFF
TRBV13	16	.	TRBD1	TRBJ1-4	TGTGCCAGCAGCTCTCTCCGGGACAGGGTTAATGAAAAACTGTTTTTT	CASSSLRDRVNEKLFF
TRBV20-1	13	.	.	TRBJ2-7	TGCAGTGCTACGGACAAGCTACCCTACGAGCAGTACTTC	CSATDKLPYEQYF
TRBV12-3/TRBV12-4	16	few	.	TRBJ2-2	TGTGCCAGCACCCAAGGGAGACAGTTGAACACCGGGGAGCTGTTTTTT	CASTQGRQLNTGELFF
TRBV19	13	once	.	TRBJ1-5	TGTGCCAGTAGGAAAGAGACCCATCAGCCCCAGCATTTT	CASRKETHQPQHF
TRBV6-4	15	.	TRBD1	TRBJ1-6	TGTGCCAGCAGTGACTCGACAGGGGGCAATTCACCCCTCCACTTT	CASSDSTGGNSPLHF
TRBV7-2	15	once	.	TRBJ2-2	TGTGCCAGCAGCGAACGATCTAGCTGGAGCGGGGAGCTGTTTTTT	CASSERSSWSGELFF
TRBV27	16	few	TRBD2	TRBJ2-2	TGTGCCAGCACCAATCAGCGGGGCCGGAACACCGGGGAGCTGTTTTTT	CASTNQRGRNTGELFF
TRBV6-1	13	few	TRBD2	TRBJ2-1	TGTGCCAGCAGAATAGGACTAGCGAGAGAGCAGTTCTTC	CASRIGLAREQFF
TRBV20-1	13	.	.	TRBJ2-3	TGCAGTGCGAGAGCCTCCGGGACAGATACGCAGTATTTT	CSARASGTDTQYF
TRBV11-2	18	.	TRBD2	TRBJ2-5	TGTGCCAGCAGCTCCCCTCGCTCGACTAGCGGGAGACAAGAGACCCAGTACTTC	CASSSPRSTSGRQETQYF
TRBV6-5	13	.	.	TRBJ2-3	TGTGCCAGCAGCGGACCTGACTATCTTACGCAGTATTTT	CASSGPDYLTQYF
TRBV4-3	13	few	.	TRBJ2-1	TGCGCCAGCAGCCAAGATGGCGGTGGTGAGCAGTTCTTC	CASSQDGGGEQFF
TRBV6-2/TRBV6-3	16	few	.	TRBJ2-3	TGTGCCAGCAGAGAGGGTCGGAGAGAGTACACAGATACGCAGTATTTT	CASREGRREYTDTQYF
TRBV5-1	15	.	.	TRBJ1-1	TGCGCCAGCAGCCCGGGACACGGATCGAACACTGAAGCTTTCTTT	CASSPGHGSNTEAFF
TRBV24-1	16	few	TRBD2	TRBJ2-1	TGTGCCACCAGTGGGTCTAGCGGGAGAATCTACAATGAGCAGTTCTTC	CATSGSSGRIYNEQFF
TRBV29-1	14	many	TRBD1	TRBJ1-1	TGCAGCGTCGGATTAGGGACAGGAAACACTGAAGCTTTCTTT	CSVGLGTGNTEAFF
TRBV7-2	16	few	TRBD2	TRBJ2-1	TGTGCCAGCACCGGACTAGCGGCCGATTCCTACAATGAGCAGTTCTTC	CASTGLAADSYNEQFF
TRBV18	16	few	.	TRBJ1-1	TGTGCCAGCTCACCACAAAGGGATGGAATGAACACTGAAGCTTTCTTT	CASSPQRDGMNTEAFF
TRBV10-3	13	.	.	TRBJ2-5	TGTGCCATCAGTGATGAGGGGAAAGAGACCCAGTACTTC	CAISDEGKETQYF
TRBV5-1	17	.	.	TRBJ2-1	TGCGCCAGCAGCTACAGCTACGGACCCAACCTCGGGAATGAGCAGTTCTTC	CASSYSYGPNLGNEQFF
TRBV25-1	13	many	.	TRBJ2-6	TGTGCCAGCCAAGACACAGGGGCCAACGTCCTGACTTTC	CASQDTGANVLTF
TRBV9	14	.	.	TRBJ2-1	TGTGCCAGCAGCCCCACGGTCTCCTACAATGAGCAGTTCTTC	CASSPTVSYNEQFF
TRBV29-1	14	few	TRBD2	TRBJ2-7	TGCAGCGTTGATACTAGCGGGAGCGGCTACGAGCAGTACTTC	CSVDTSGSGYEQYF
TRBV20-1	14	.	.	TRBJ2-4	TGCAGTGCTAGTCTGAGTTTAGCCAAAAACATTCAGTACTTC	CSASLSLAKNIQYF
TRBV20-1	15	few	.	TRBJ2-5	TGCAGTGCTAGCCCCCTAGGGGCGGGGTTGGAGACCCAGTACTTC	CSASPLGAGLETQYF
TRBV27	14	few	.	TRBJ2-1	TGTGCCAGCAGTTACGGAGGGCCTTACAATGAGCAGTTCTTC	CASSYGGPYNEQFF